This entry lists 2 T cell receptor beta chains sequenced from one sample in a study of cytomegalovirus exposure and HLA in healthy donors. The PCR was carried out with 60 Vbeta primers and 13 Jbeta primers. Assay used: immunoSEQ multiplex PCR; TCRdb lists only in-frame clones, some missing. This table has approximately 150,000 clones, about 80% appearing once. The specimen was PBMCs. Receptors originate from a woman in her twenties or thirties in good health and CMV-seronegative.

The CDR3 coding sequence is TGTGCCAGCAGCTTTAGACAGGGGACTGCCTACGAGCAGTACTTC. Translated: CASSFRQGTAYEQYF. The chain uses TRBV7-2 and TRBJ2-7; TRBD1 agrees at 8 bases. CDR3 length: 15 amino acids. Germline-derived CDR1 and CDR2 are SGHTA and FQGNSA. V lost 3 bases to trimming and J lost 2 bases; unmatched junction nucleotides: 6.

The gene calls are TRBV4-1 and TRBJ2-3; D call uncertain. CDR3 length: 15 residues. V was cut by 0 bases and J by 2 bases, with 9 bases left in between. CDR1 MGHRA and CDR2 YSYEKL come from the germline V gene. This CDR3 is CASSQEVADTDTQYF. CDR3 coding DNA: TGCGCCAGCAGCCAAGAAGTGGCCGACACAGATACGCAGTATTTT.